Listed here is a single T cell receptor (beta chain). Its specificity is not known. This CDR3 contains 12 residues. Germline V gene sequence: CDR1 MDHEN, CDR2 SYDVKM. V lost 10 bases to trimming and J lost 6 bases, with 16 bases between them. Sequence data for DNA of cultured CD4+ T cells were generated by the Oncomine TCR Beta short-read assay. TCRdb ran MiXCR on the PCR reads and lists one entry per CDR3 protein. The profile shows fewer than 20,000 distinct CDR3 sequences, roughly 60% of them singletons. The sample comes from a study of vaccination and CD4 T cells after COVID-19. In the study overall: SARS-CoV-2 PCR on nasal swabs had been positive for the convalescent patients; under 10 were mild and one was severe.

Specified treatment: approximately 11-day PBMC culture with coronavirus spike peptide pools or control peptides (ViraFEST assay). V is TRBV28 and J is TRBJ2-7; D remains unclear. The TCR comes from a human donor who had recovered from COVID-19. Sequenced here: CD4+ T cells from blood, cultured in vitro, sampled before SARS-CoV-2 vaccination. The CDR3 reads CATETTTCEQYF. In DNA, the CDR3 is TGTGCCACTGAGACAACCACCTGCGAGCAGTACTTC.